A single sample is the source of the 15 T cell receptor beta chains below, sequenced in a study of cytomegalovirus exposure and HLA in healthy donors. Primers included in the PCR were 60 Vbeta and 13 Jbeta primers. Libraries were prepared by immunoSEQ multiplex PCR; TCRdb keeps only in-frame clonotypes and omits some of them. The data contain 55,000 to 70,000 clones, around 68% of them seen just once; the ten biggest clones take up 15% to 20%. The sequenced material came from PBMCs. These receptors were obtained from a man aged 40-50 years in good health and CMV-seropositive.

This sequence joins TRBV2 and TRBJ1-6, with 9 bases fitting TRBD1. Germline V CDR1 and CDR2: SNHLY, FYNNEI. The CDR3 contains 15 residues. Germline trimming cut 6 bases from V and 10 bases from J; bases unmatched to any gene: 10. For the CDR3, the DNA is TGTGCCAGCAGGACCCGGACAGGGGAGGGATCACCCCTCCACTTT. Amino acids: CASRTRTGEGSPLHF.

V gene TRBV11-2 combines with J gene TRBJ2-1; 11 bases align to TRBD2. CDR3 length: 17 amino acids. With 2 bases clipped from V and 4 bases from J, the junction kept 7 bases outside the gene matches. Germline CDR1 is SGHAT and CDR2 is FQNNGV. The CDR3 DNA follows: TGTGCCAGCAGCTTAAGGGCTAGCGGGAGGCGATACAATGAGCAGTTCTTC. This gives the protein CASSLRASGRRYNEQFF.

V usage is TRBV11-3 and J usage is TRBJ2-2; D possibly corresponds to TRBD2 (6 bases). The germline V gene has CDR1 SGHNT and CDR2 YENEEA. This CDR3 has 16 residues. V was pared by 4 bases and J by 4 bases, with 16 bases between. The CDR3 DNA sequence: TGTGCCAGCAGCTCGGCGGAGGGCCGAGTCACCGGGGAGCTGTTTTTT. Translation gives CASSSAEGRVTGELFF.

This chain connects TRBV5-5 to TRBJ1-6, with D perhaps matching TRBD1 (6 bases). Germline CDR1 is SGHKS and CDR2 is YYEKEE (reference sequence). V gave up 3 bases and J gave up 4 bases, with 14 bases separating them. The CDR3 runs 16 residues. In nucleotides, the CDR3 is TGTGCCAGCAGCTCTACAGGGAGCCCTTATAATTCACCCCTCCACTTT. Its protein product is CASSSTGSPYNSPLHF.

The rearrangement uses TRBV7-9 and TRBJ2-5, with 13 bases fitting TRBD2. The germline V gene encodes CDR1 SEHNR and CDR2 FQNEAQ (reference sequence). The V and J ends lost 2 bases and 5 bases, in that order; junction bases with no gene match: 5. This CDR3 spans 16 amino acids. The CDR3 DNA is TGTGCCAGCAGCTTATCACTAGCGGGAGGGAGGGAGACCCAGTACTTC. Residues: CASSLSLAGGRETQYF.

The V and J genes are TRBV12-5 and TRBJ2-1; 14 bases match TRBD2. Trimming cost V 4 bases and J 1 base; bases outside gene matches: 9. This CDR3 has 19 amino acids. Germline lookup yields CDR1 LGHNT and CDR2 FRNRAP. For the CDR3, the DNA is TGTGCTAGTGGTTCCTCGGGACTAGCGGGAGTAGGGTCCTACAATGAGCAGTTCTTC. Its translation: CASGSSGLAGVGSYNEQFF.

The V call is TRBV6-1, the J call TRBJ2-7; no firm D call. In germline, CDR1 is MNHNS, CDR2 SASEGT. This CDR3 has 12 amino acids. Trimming took 6 bases from V and 12 from J, leaving 18 bases between them. The CDR3 DNA is TGTGCCAGCAGCCAGACGAGTCTATGGGCGTACTTC. Residues: CASSQTSLWAYF.

This clone was observed a handful of times. The chain is built from TRBV4-2 and TRBJ1-4, with 8 bases identical to TRBD1. Trimming at V came to 1 base and at J to 5 bases, leaving 3 bases not matched to a gene. Germline V CDR1 and CDR2: LGHNA, YNFKEQ. This CDR3 is built from 15 residues. Written as DNA, the CDR3 is TGTGCCAGCAGCCAAGGGACAGGGCGAAATGAAAAACTGTTTTTT. Amino acids: CASSQGTGRNEKLFF.

Of note for this clone: A junction end diverges from the germline sequence, so it may reflect a read error. The chain uses TRBV7-9 and TRBJ2-7; 7 nucleotides match TRBD1. Germline V gene data show CDR1 as SEHNR and CDR2 as FQNEAQ (reference sequence). This CDR3 is built from 15 residues. The CDR3 is CSSRDWDSNSYEQYF. The CDR3, as DNA: TGTTCCAGCAGGGATTGGGACAGCAACTCCTACGAGCAGTACTTC.

Only a few counts were recorded for this clone. The chain joins TRBV2 to TRBJ1-2; 9 bases match TRBD1. Germline-derived CDR1 and CDR2 are SNHLY and FYNNEI. Trimming cost V 5 bases and J 4 bases; bases outside gene matches: 8. This CDR3 has 15 residues. The CDR3 protein is CASSKGQGDFYGYTF. The CDR3 DNA is TGTGCCAGCAGTAAGGGACAGGGAGACTTCTATGGCTACACCTTC. Together with reference TRBV2 and TRBJ1-2, the CDR3 gives the full variable domain: EPEVTQTPSHQVTQMGQEVILRCVPISNHLYFYWYRQILGQKVEFLVSFYNNEISEKSEIFDDQFSVERPDGSNFTLKIRSTKLEDSAMYFCASSKGQGDFYGYTFGSGTRLTVV.

In the case of this clone: In the same sample, other DNA sequences code for this CDR3. V is TRBV10-3 and J is TRBJ1-1; tentative D call: TRBD1 (5 bases). This CDR3 region has 13 residues. V was cut by 6 bases and J by 1 base, with 9 bases left in between. Germline V gene lookup returns CDR1 ENHRY and CDR2 SYGVKD. The CDR3 reads CAISLTGNTEAFF. The CDR3 DNA sequence: TGTGCCATCAGCCTTACAGGGAACACTGAAGCTTTCTTT.

The V call is TRBV2, the J call TRBJ2-2, with D maybe TRBD2 (6 bases). Germline CDR1 is SNHLY and CDR2 is FYNNEI. Trimming stripped 2 bases from V and 3 bases from J, with 10 bases between. CDR3 length equals 15 residues. Here the CDR3 DNA reads TGTGCCAGCAGTGAATCGACTAGTCACACCGGGGAGCTGTTTTTT. Translated, it gives CASSESTSHTGELFF.

A note on this clone: The same CDR3 can be traced to other DNA sequences in this sample. This chain uses TRBV29-1 with TRBJ2-7; D is uncertain. The germline CDR1 and CDR2 sequences are SQVTM and ANQGSEA. The V gene lost 5 bases and the J gene lost 4 bases, with 18 bases spanning the gap. This CDR3 region has 14 residues. CDR3 bases: TGCAGCGTTTACAAGCAGAAGGCGGCATACGAGCAGTACTTC. This encodes CSVYKQKAAYEQYF.

The chain employs TRBV5-6 and TRBJ2-7; the D gene is possibly TRBD2 (6 bases). Germline V gives CDR1 SGHDT, CDR2 YYEEEE. The CDR3 has 14 residues. The ends were cut back, 4 bases at V and 0 bases at J, with 11 bases in the middle. CDR3 DNA: TGTGCCAGCAGCGCGGGAATTTACTCCTACGAGCAGTACTTC. The encoded protein is CASSAGIYSYEQYF.

This chain connects TRBV7-2 to TRBJ2-5; D is undetermined. Germline V lookup: CDR1 SGHTA, CDR2 FQGNSA. Trimming pared 5 bases from V and 7 bases from J, leaving 17 bases between. This CDR3 comprises 14 residues. The chain's CDR3 is CASSQTLPQVTQYF. The CDR3 nucleotides read TGTGCCAGCAGCCAAACCTTGCCCCAGGTGACCCAGTACTTC.